This TCR beta chain comes out of a study of blood T cell repertoires in COVID-19. The germline CDR1 and CDR2 sequences are SGHRS and YFSETQ. The CDR3 has 14 residues. V shed 3 bases, J shed 10 bases, and the junction held 6 bases outside the gene matches. Recruited during active infection, patients (from Seattle) were subsequently followed longitudinally. Method: immunoSEQ multiplex PCR; TCRdb's copy keeps in-frame clones and lacks some. Of some 350,000 clones in the sample, 80% to 90% were seen once. The TCR comes from a woman in her fifties or sixties with COVID-19, enrolled during active disease. The chain links TRBV5-1 to TRBJ1-6; 8 bases match TRBD1. Sequenced: peripheral blood. CDR3 in DNA: TGCGCCAGCAGCTCAGGGGGCCAGGAGTCACCCCTCCACTTT. Translated, it gives CASSSGGQESPLHF.